The clone carrying this T cell receptor beta chain was recorded a few times. Its antigen remains unidentified. The sample carries other DNA sequences with the same CDR3. CDR3 length: 12 residues. V was pared by 6 bases and J by 5 bases, with 5 bases of the junction left unmatched. The germline V gene has CDR1 SQVTM and CDR2 ANQGSEA. This sample is part of a study of beta chain features in type 1 diabetes. Overall study results and limits: For Type 1 diabetes patients, all four CD4+ subsets carried TCRB CDR3s that were moderately but significantly shorter.

Expressed TCRB transcripts were sequenced, since all the RNA that had been isolated was reverse transcribed. Assay: immunoSEQ multiplex PCR; the TCRdb copy retains only in-frame clones and omits some. This table has 250,000 to 350,000 clones, around an eighth appearing once. The sample taken for sequencing was naive CD4+ T cells from blood. The gene calls are TRBV29-1 and TRBJ2-5, with 8 bases identical to TRBD1. This TCR came from a man aged 25-45 years with type 1 diabetes. The CDR3 loop reads CSVQGAEETQYF. DNA of the CDR3: TGCAGCGTGCAGGGGGCGGAGGAGACCCAGTACTTC.